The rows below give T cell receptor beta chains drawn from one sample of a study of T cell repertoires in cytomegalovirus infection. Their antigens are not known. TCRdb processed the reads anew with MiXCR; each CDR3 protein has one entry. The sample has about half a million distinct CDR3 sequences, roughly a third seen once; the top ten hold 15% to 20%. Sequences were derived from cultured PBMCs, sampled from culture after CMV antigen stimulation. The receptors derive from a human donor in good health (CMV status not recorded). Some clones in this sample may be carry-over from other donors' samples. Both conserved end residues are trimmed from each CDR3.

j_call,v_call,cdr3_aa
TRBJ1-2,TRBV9,ASSSWTGGYT
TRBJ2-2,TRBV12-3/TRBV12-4,ASSLGSAGELF
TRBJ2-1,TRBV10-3,AISDLRDEQF
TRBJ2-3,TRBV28,ASSSTWLAGGPGDTQY
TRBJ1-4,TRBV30,AWSESTNEKLF
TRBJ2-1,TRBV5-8,ASSWRGASYNEQF
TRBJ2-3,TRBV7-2,ASSRPGQSSTDTQY
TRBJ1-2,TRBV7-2,ASRRTGGAGYGYT
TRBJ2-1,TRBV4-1,ASSQDGGVTLF
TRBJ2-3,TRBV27,ASSSIGASTDTQY
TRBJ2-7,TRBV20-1,SARRRRTGDDYEQY
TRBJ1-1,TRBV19,ASSIGSRGIGTEAF
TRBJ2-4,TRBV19,ASRQGNIQY
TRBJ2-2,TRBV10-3,AISEASGNTGELF
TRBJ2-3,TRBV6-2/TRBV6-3,ASSYSGNTADTQY
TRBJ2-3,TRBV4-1,ASSLDLTGTSGWQNTQY